The present TCR beta chain was sequenced within a study of early T cells in non-severe SARS-CoV-2 infection. Study background: Chains were not paired, and sequencing was done on bulk RNA from unsorted whole blood. Study results and caveats: Private and CD4 specificities were missed by VDJdb matching, which favored anti-spike CD8 responses.

V lost 6 bases, J lost 5 bases, and 16 bases lay in between. The CDR3 totals 14 residues. From germline, CDR1 is LGHDT and CDR2 YNNKEL (reference sequence). A word on this clonotype: Its specificity is unknown.

Unique molecular identifiers were added to individual cDNA molecules. Each CDR3 protein gets one entry after TCRdb re-called the 5' RACE reads with MiXCR. The table records tens of thousands of distinct CDR3 sequences, about 10% of them present only once. What was sequenced was whole blood. The gene calls are TRBV3-1 and TRBJ1-1; TRBD1 might be the D (5 bases). This receptor was taken from an adult who was a healthcare worker with PCR-confirmed SARS-CoV-2 infection or an uninfected control (not recorded which). Written as DNA, the CDR3 is TGTGCCAGCAGTAAGACAGACTTTGGTACTGAAGCTTTCTTT. Its translation is CASSKTDFGTEAFF.